The 12 T cell receptor beta chains listed next were all sequenced from one sample in a study of CD8 T cells in ankylosing spondylitis. Study observations and caveats: For ankylosing spondylitis blood, a TCR beta motif of under 10 highly homologous variants appeared characteristic.

Their antigens are not known. MiXCR, applied by TCRdb to the 5' RACE reads, yields one record per CDR3 protein. The sample gives about 510,000 distinct CDR3 sequences, approximately 5% of which show up once; under 4.5% is in the top ten. The sequenced sample consisted of blood, either unsorted or a sorted T cell fraction (not recorded which). The receptors were sampled from a male donor with ankylosing spondylitis.

The sample holds many counts of this clonotype. The CDR3 loop reads CSVEDRTSGSLETQYF. The CDR3 DNA sequence: TGCAGCGTTGAAGATCGGACTAGCGGGAGTTTAGAGACCCAGTACTTC. The chain links TRBV29-1 to TRBJ2-5; 13 bases fit TRBD2. Germline CDR1 reads SQVTM; CDR2 reads ANQGSEA. The J segment lost 4 bases and the V segment lost 0 bases, leaving 5 bases of the junction unmatched. The CDR3 length is 16 residues.

This clonotype was recorded many times. This chain uses TRBV20-1 with TRBJ1-3; D is perhaps TRBD1 (5 bases). CDR3 length: 14 residues. Germline CDR1 DFQATT, CDR2 SNEGSKA (reference sequence). Trimming took off 5 bases at V and 2 bases at J, with 13 bases between the two ends. The CDR3 DNA is TGCAGTGCTCGCGACGGGGCGACTGGAAACACCATATATTTT. Translated: CSARDGATGNTIYF.

A remark on this clonotype: A read error may explain this, as a much larger clone is one base away. The CDR3 sequence: CASSWTTENTNHEQFF. CDR3 nucleotides: TGTGCCAGCAGCTGGACGACAGAAAATACTAACCATGAGCAGTTCTTC. V usage is TRBV7-9 and J usage is TRBJ2-1; D is possibly TRBD1 (5 bases). V lost 4 bases and J 8 bases, leaving 21 bases between the germline ends. This CDR3 comprises 16 residues. Germline CDR1 SEHNR, CDR2 FQNEAQ (reference sequence).

There are many counts of this clonotype. The chain joins TRBV28 to TRBJ1-4; the D is unclear. The CDR3 is 19 amino acids. V lost 9 bases, J lost 5 bases, and 31 bases lay in between. Germline assignment: CDR1 MDHEN and CDR2 SYDVKM. This CDR3 reads CASGTGLFGALIPNEKLFF. As DNA, the CDR3 is TGTGCCAGTGGAACTGGGCTCTTTGGAGCTCTGATACCGAATGAAAAACTGTTTTTT.

At least ten counts were recorded for this clonotype. The chain recombines TRBV20-1 with TRBJ1-4; D is unresolved. The germline V and J ends were trimmed by 0 bases and 2 bases, with 16 bases remaining between them. The CDR3 totals 17 residues. The V gene's germline CDR1 is DFQATT and CDR2 SNEGSKA (reference sequence). CDR3 bases: TGCAGTGCTAGAGATGGAATAGGGTCTTTTACTAATGAAAAACTGTTTTTT. Protein product: CSARDGIGSFTNEKLFF.

There are many counts of this clonotype. The gene calls are TRBV10-3 and TRBJ2-3; the D gene is possibly TRBD2 (5 bases). CDR3 length: 15 amino acids. CDR1 and CDR2 (germline): ENHRY, SYGVKD. V was shortened by 0 bases and J by 5 bases, with 12 bases between the two germline ends. DNA of the CDR3: TGTGCCATCAGTGAGTCAAGGGAGAAGAGAGATACGCAGTATTTT. Residues: CAISESREKRDTQYF.

This clonotype has a count of ten or more. J is TRBJ1-1 and V is TRBV6-5; 7 bases are shared with TRBD1. With 2 bases clipped from V and 4 bases from J, the junction kept 10 bases outside the gene matches. There are 16 residues in the CDR3. Germline V gives CDR1 MNHEY, CDR2 SVGAGI. CDR3 loop: CASSYRTGGRLTEAFF. The CDR3 nucleotides are TGTGCCAGCAGTTACCGGACAGGTGGACGTCTCACTGAAGCTTTCTTT.

This chain joins TRBV2 and TRBJ1-5, with 9 nucleotides matching TRBD1. Trimming took 3 bases from V and 7 from J; bases not matched to a gene: 7. Germline V gene lookup returns CDR1 SNHLY and CDR2 FYNNEI. There are 15 residues in the CDR3. CDR3 amino acids: CASSDQTGGLQPQHF. The CDR3 DNA reads TGTGCCAGCAGTGATCAGACAGGGGGTTTGCAGCCCCAGCATTTT. Based on the CDR3 plus reference TRBV2 and TRBJ1-5, the full variable domain is EPEVTQTPSHQVTQMGQEVILRCVPISNHLYFYWYRQILGQKVEFLVSFYNNEISEKSEIFDDQFSVERPDGSNFTLKIRSTKLEDSAMYFCASSDQTGGLQPQHFGDGTRLSIL.

This clonotype was seen repeatedly, ten times or more. The chain recombines TRBV4-2 with TRBJ2-7; D is unresolved. V was pared by 1 base and J by 3 bases, with 10 bases between. The CDR3 extends over 14 amino acids. Germline lookup yields CDR1 LGHNA and CDR2 YNFKEQ. Here the CDR3 DNA reads TGTGCCAGCAGCCAAGGCCCCACCGTCTACGAGCAGTACTTC. It is translated as CASSQGPTVYEQYF.

The rearrangement uses TRBV6-5 and TRBJ1-5; D uncertain. Looked up from germline, CDR1 is MNHEY and CDR2 is SVGAGI. This CDR3 region has 14 residues. The V gene lost 2 bases and the J gene lost 1 base, with 6 bases spanning the gap. The CDR3 region has the DNA TGTGCCAGCAGTTACGGCCCAAGCAATCAGCCCCAGCATTTT. As protein: CASSYGPSNQPQHF.

This clonotype came up many times. The chain joins TRBV12-3 or TRBV12-4 to TRBJ2-7, with TRBD1 identical over 7 bases. The junction had 10 bases not matched to a gene; V was cut back by 10 bases and J by 4 bases. The CDR3 length is 13 residues. The CDR3 loop reads CATAQGVQYEQYF. CDR3 bases: TGTGCCACCGCCCAGGGGGTGCAGTACGAGCAGTACTTC.

This clonotype was detected many times. The V and J genes are TRBV6-5 and TRBJ1-6; D not certain. There are 14 residues in the CDR3. Germline CDR1 MNHEY, CDR2 SVGAGI. With 3 bases removed from V and 7 bases from J, the gap between germline ends came to 10 bases. The CDR3 DNA sequence: TGTGCCAGCAGTTATTTCCGGGAGAATTCACCCCTCCACTTT. This codes for CASSYFRENSPLHF.